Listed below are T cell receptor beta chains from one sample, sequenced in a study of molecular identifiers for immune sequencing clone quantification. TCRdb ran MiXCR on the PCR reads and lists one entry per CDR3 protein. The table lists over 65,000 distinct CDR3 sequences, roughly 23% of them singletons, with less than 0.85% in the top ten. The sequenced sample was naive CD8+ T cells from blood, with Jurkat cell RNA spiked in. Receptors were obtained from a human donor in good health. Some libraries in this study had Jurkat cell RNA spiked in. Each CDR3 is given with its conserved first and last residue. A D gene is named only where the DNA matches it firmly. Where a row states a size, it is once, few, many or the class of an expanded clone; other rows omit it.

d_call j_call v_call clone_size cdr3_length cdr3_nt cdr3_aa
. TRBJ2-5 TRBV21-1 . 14 TGTGCCAGCAGCAAAAGCACAGAGCAAGAGACCCAGTACTTC CASSKSTEQETQYF
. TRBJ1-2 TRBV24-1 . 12 TGTGCCACCAGTGGGGGTAACCATGGCTACACCTTC CATSGGNHGYTF
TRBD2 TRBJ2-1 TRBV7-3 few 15 TGTGCCAGCAGCCCGGAACTAGCGGGTTACAATGAGCAGTTCTTC CASSPELAGYNEQFF
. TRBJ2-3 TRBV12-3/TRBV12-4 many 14 TGTGCCAGCAGTTTGGTTGCAGCCACAGATACGCAGTATTTT CASSLVAATDTQYF
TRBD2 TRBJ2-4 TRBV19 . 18 TGTGCCAGTAGTTACGGCGGGAGGGCCTCCTTGTCCAAAAACATTCAGTACTTC CASSYGGRASLSKNIQYF
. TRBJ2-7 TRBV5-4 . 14 TGTGCCAGCAGCTTGGGGACAACACTCTACGAGCAGTACTTC CASSLGTTLYEQYF
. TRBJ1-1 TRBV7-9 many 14 TGTGCCAGCAGCTTAGCTACAGGGCTCACTGAAGCTTTCTTT CASSLATGLTEAFF
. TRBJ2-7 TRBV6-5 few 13 TGTGCCAGCGGGAACCTCATGGGGCACGAGCAGTACTTC CASGNLMGHEQYF
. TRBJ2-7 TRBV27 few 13 TGTGCCAGCAGCCCAATAGTAACCTACGAGCAGTACTTC CASSPIVTYEQYF
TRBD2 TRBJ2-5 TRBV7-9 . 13 TGTGCCAGCAGCTCACCGGGACTAGCTACCCAGTACTTC CASSSPGLATQYF
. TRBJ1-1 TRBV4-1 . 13 TGCGCCAGCAGCCAAGTCGTGAACACTGAAGCTTTCTTT CASSQVVNTEAFF
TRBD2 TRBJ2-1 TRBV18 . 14 TGTGCCAGCGCTCTAGCGGGGAACTACAATGAGCAGTTCTTC CASALAGNYNEQFF
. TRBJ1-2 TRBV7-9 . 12 TGTGCCAGCAGCTTAGAAGGTTATGGCTACACCTTC CASSLEGYGYTF
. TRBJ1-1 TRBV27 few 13 TGTGCCAGCAGCATTGGGAGGGACACTGAAGCTTTCTTT CASSIGRDTEAFF
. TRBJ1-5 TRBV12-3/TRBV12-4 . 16 TGTGCCAGCAGCTATACTAGCTTACTAGGCACAGATACGCAGCATTTT CASSYTSLLGTDTQHF
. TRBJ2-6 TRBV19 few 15 TGTGCCACCAAGGAAGGGGGTTCTGGGGCCAACGTCCTGACTTTC CATKEGGSGANVLTF
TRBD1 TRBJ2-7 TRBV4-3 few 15 TGCGCCAGCAGCCAAGGGACAGGGCTCCTATACGAGCAGTACTTC CASSQGTGLLYEQYF